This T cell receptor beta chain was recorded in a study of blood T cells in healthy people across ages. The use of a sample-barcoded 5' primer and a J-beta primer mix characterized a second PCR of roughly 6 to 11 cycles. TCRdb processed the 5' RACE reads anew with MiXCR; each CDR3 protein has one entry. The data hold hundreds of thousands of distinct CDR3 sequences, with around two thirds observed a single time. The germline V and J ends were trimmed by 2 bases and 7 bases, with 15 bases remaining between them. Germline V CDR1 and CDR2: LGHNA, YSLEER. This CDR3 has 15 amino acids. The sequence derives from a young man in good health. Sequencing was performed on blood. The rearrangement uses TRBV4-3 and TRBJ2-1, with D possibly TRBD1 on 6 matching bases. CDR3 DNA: TGCGCCAGCAGCCAATTTATTCGGGACAATAATGAGCAGTTCTTC. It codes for CASSQFIRDNNEQFF.